This entry features one TCR beta chain sequence. The antigen is not known. The data derive from a study of cytomegalovirus exposure and HLA in healthy donors. Study outcomes and limitations: There were some public TCRs occurring in many donors, but most TCR sequences were rare.

PCR involved 60 Vbeta and 13 Jbeta primers. Profiling relied on immunoSEQ multiplex PCR, and the TCRdb table lists in-frame clones only, not all of them. The sample records approximately 150,000 clones, around 80% being singletons. V shed 3 bases and J shed 10 bases, with 8 bases lying between them. The CDR3 loop spans 11 amino acids. Germline CDR1 reads MNHEY; CDR2 reads SMNVEV (reference sequence). The V call is TRBV27, the J call TRBJ2-3; TRBD2 might be the D (5 bases). The clonotype originates from a woman between 18 and 29 years old in good health and CMV-seronegative. Material for sequencing was PBMCs. The CDR3: CASSFPGAQYF. CDR3 bases: TGTGCCAGCAGTTTCCCCGGGGCGCAGTATTTT.